This T cell receptor (beta chain) was sequenced for a study of cytomegalovirus exposure and HLA in healthy donors. CDR1 and CDR2 from the germline V gene are MDHEN and SYDVKM. This CDR3 has 15 amino acids. With 5 bases removed from V and 0 bases from J, the gap between germline ends came to 11 bases. The PCR was carried out with 60 Vbeta primers and 13 Jbeta primers. Clones were read by immunoSEQ multiplex PCR, and TCRdb kept only the in-frame ones, dropping some. The sample comprises roughly 180,000 clones, around 80% of which are singletons, and less than 2% rests with the top ten. Study-level results: Specific recognition of CMV antigens was confirmed in vitro for a few chains (all CMV-associated).

With regard to this clone: Its specificity is not known.

The sequenced sample consisted of PBMCs. This sequence was found in a middle-aged man in good health and CMV-seronegative. The chain carries TRBV28 and TRBJ1-3; no clear D gene. The CDR3: CASSPDGNSGNTIYF. CDR3 DNA sequence: TGTGCCAGCAGTCCCGACGGGAACTCTGGAAACACCATATATTTT.